Listed below are T cell receptor beta chains from one sample, sequenced in a study of blood T cell repertoires in COVID-19. Libraries were prepared by immunoSEQ multiplex PCR; TCRdb keeps only in-frame clonotypes and omits some of them. This table holds 70,000 to 75,000 clones, roughly 80% found once. Input material: peripheral blood. All receptors derive from a woman in her seventies with acute or convalescent COVID-19. Each CDR3 is given with its conserved first and last residue. The D gene is left open where the match is weak. Clone size is given for some rows only: seen once, a few or many times, or a class if the clone is expanded.

d_gene	abundance	v_gene	j_gene	CDR3nt	CDR3aa
TRBD1	few	TRBV6-5	TRBJ1-2	TGTGCCAGCAGTCCTACTTACAGGGGATCCTATGGCTACACCTTC	CASSPTYRGSYGYTF
-	-	TRBV6-5	TRBJ1-5	TGTGCCAGCAGGCCACACAGGGAAGGTCAGCCCCAGCATTTT	CASRPHREGQPQHF
TRBD1	-	TRBV6-5	TRBJ1-2	TGTGCCAGCAGGGGAAACAGGGGAACCTTCCGGACCTACACCTTC	CASRGNRGTFRTYTF
TRBD2	-	TRBV29-1	TRBJ2-2	TGCAGCGTCGGGAGGCCTTTGGAGGAGCTGTTTTTT	CSVGRPLEELFF
-	-	TRBV11-3	TRBJ2-3	TGTGCCAGCAGCTTTTTACCCCTCTCGGCGGTGAGATGCACAGATACGCAGTATTTT	CASSFLPLSAVRCTDTQYF
TRBD2	-	TRBV2	TRBJ2-7	TGTGCCAGTTCGGGACTAGCTGGTTACGAGCAGTACTTC	CASSGLAGYEQYF
-	few	TRBV7-9	TRBJ1-4	TGTGCCAGCAGCTTCGGGAATGAAAAACTGTTTTTT	CASSFGNEKLFF
-	-	TRBV9	TRBJ1-2	TGTGCCAGCAGCGTAGGGCACACCCGAAGATTTACTAACTATGGCTACACCTTC	CASSVGHTRRFTNYGYTF
TRBD1	-	TRBV11-3	TRBJ1-2	TGTGCCAGCAGCCTAGGACAGGGCCGAGCTAACTATGGCTACACCTTC	CASSLGQGRANYGYTF
TRBD1	-	TRBV28	TRBJ1-6	TGTGCCAGCAGTTTGATGCAGGGGGCTGGTTCACCCCTCCACTTT	CASSLMQGAGSPLHF
-	-	TRBV30	TRBJ1-4	TGTGCCTGGAGGATCGGGACACTTAATGAAAAACTGTTTTTT	CAWRIGTLNEKLFF
TRBD2	-	TRBV6-5	TRBJ2-7	TGTGCCAGCAGCAAAACTTCGGGACTAGCTCACGAGCAGTACTTC	CASSKTSGLAHEQYF
-	-	TRBV6-5	TRBJ1-2	TGTGCCAGCAGTTGGGACTTCTATGGCTACACCTTC	CASSWDFYGYTF
-	-	TRBV4-1	TRBJ1-5	TGCGCCAGCAGCCCCAGGGCGAGCAATCAGCCCCAGCATTTT	CASSPRASNQPQHF
-	-	TRBV20-1	TRBJ1-2	TGCAGTGCTAGTATGGGCACTAACTATGGCTACACCTTC	CSASMGTNYGYTF
TRBD1	-	TRBV19	TRBJ1-5	TGTGCCAGCCAGACAGGGGGAGGTGGCAATCAGCCCCAGCATTTT	CASQTGGGGNQPQHF
TRBD1	-	TRBV29-1	TRBJ2-4	TGCAGCGTTCTTGGGACAGGTGACATTCAGTACTTC	CSVLGTGDIQYF
-	-	TRBV9	TRBJ2-3	TGTGCCAGCAGCAAGGAGGACCGGATGGGGATATATACGCAGTATTTT	CASSKEDRMGIYTQYF
-	few	TRBV6-4	TRBJ1-5	TGTGCCAGCAGTGTCAACTGGGGGGAGCCCCAGCATTTT	CASSVNWGEPQHF
-	-	TRBV27	TRBJ2-1	TGTGCCAGCAGTTTTTGGGGGGGCGATCACAATGAGCAGTTCTTC	CASSFWGGDHNEQFF
TRBD1	-	TRBV27	TRBJ1-5	TGTGCCAGCAGTTCAGCCGGGACAGGGAGTCAGCCCCAGCATTTT	CASSSAGTGSQPQHF
TRBD1	few	TRBV6-5	TRBJ1-1	TGTGCCAGCAGAGGACAGGGGGCAGGTAGCACTGAAGCTTTCTTT	CASRGQGAGSTEAFF
-	-	TRBV19	TRBJ1-5	TGTGCCAGTAGTAGACAGGCGACCAATCAGCCCCAGCATTTT	CASSRQATNQPQHF
-	-	TRBV21-1	TRBJ1-3	TGTGCCAGCAGCAATGACCCCAGGGGCTCTGGAAACACCATATATTTT	CASSNDPRGSGNTIYF
-	few	TRBV5-1	TRBJ1-4	TGCGCCAGCAGCCTTGGAAGGGGTACTAATGAAAAACTGTTTTTT	CASSLGRGTNEKLFF
-	-	TRBV7-9	TRBJ2-3	TGTGCCAGCAGCCCGACTAGCACAGATACGCAGTATTTT	CASSPTSTDTQYF
TRBD1	-	TRBV29-1	TRBJ2-6	TGCAGCGTTCGGACAGGGGCCTCTGGGGCCAACGTCCTGACTTTC	CSVRTGASGANVLTF
-	once	TRBV24-1	TRBJ2-7	TGTGCCACCAGTGAGCCAGGGGCCGAGCAGTACTTC	CATSEPGAEQYF
TRBD1	-	TRBV28	TRBJ1-4	TGTGCCAGCAGTTTCCCCGGGACAGCGAATGAAAAACTGTTTTTT	CASSFPGTANEKLFF
-	-	TRBV18	TRBJ1-5	TGTGCCAGCTCTAGGGGTGACAATCAGCCCCAGCATTTT	CASSRGDNQPQHF
-	-	TRBV25-1	TRBJ1-1	TGTGCCAGCAGTGAAGGGGGGGCTTACACTGAAGCTTTCTTT	CASSEGGAYTEAFF
TRBD1	-	TRBV19	TRBJ1-4	TGTGCCAGTAGTTTTAACAGGGGGGAAAAACTGTTTTTT	CASSFNRGEKLFF
-	-	TRBV27	TRBJ2-7	TGTGCCAGCGGGGGCTCGCGGTTTTCCTACGAGCAGTACTTC	CASGGSRFSYEQYF
TRBD1	-	TRBV29-1	TRBJ1-5	TGCAGCGTAGGACAGGGGTACAATCAGCCCCAGCATTTT	CSVGQGYNQPQHF
TRBD2	-	TRBV5-1	TRBJ2-5	TGCGCCAGCAGCTTGACTAGCGGGCAAGAGACCCAGTACTTC	CASSLTSGQETQYF
TRBD1	-	TRBV2	TRBJ1-4	TGTGCCAGCAGTGAAGGACAGGGACTGTTTTTT	CASSEGQGLFF
TRBD2	-	TRBV5-1	TRBJ2-1	TGCGCCAGCAGCTTGGAGGCGGGAGGCCCCCATGAGCAGTTCTTC	CASSLEAGGPHEQFF
-	-	TRBV11-2	TRBJ2-3	TGTGCCAGCAGCTCGAGGAGGGCCGCCCCCCCAGATACGCAGTATTTT	CASSSRRAAPPDTQYF
TRBD2	-	TRBV7-9	TRBJ2-7	TGTGCCAGCAGCTTATTGACTAGCGGGACTAGGGAGCAGTACTTC	CASSLLTSGTREQYF
TRBD1	-	TRBV6-6	TRBJ1-2	TGTGCCAGCAGTTACCGCCCCGGGACAGGGTATGGCTACACCTTC	CASSYRPGTGYGYTF
-	-	TRBV28	TRBJ2-7	TGTGCCAGCAGTTTGCTCCCACCAGGTACCTACGAGCAGTACTTC	CASSLLPPGTYEQYF
-	once	TRBV4-1	TRBJ2-2	TGCGCCAGCAGCCAAGCCAGCGCCTACACCGGGGAGCTGTTTTTT	CASSQASAYTGELFF
-	-	TRBV6-5	TRBJ2-2	TGTGCCAGCAGTCAATCTCTAGCGTCTGGGGAGCTGTTTTTT	CASSQSLASGELFF
TRBD2	once	TRBV30	TRBJ2-5	TGTGCCTGGAGTGTAGGTGGACGATGGGAGCGGGAGGCCCAAGAGACCCAGTACTTC	CAWSVGGRWEREAQETQYF
TRBD2	-	TRBV28	TRBJ2-2	TGTGCCAGCAGTTTTGGTAGCGGGAGGCCACGGAACACCGGGGAGCTGTTTTTT	CASSFGSGRPRNTGELFF
-	-	TRBV2	TRBJ2-7	TGTGCCAGCACCCTCCGGGACTTGGCCTACGAGCAGTACTTC	CASTLRDLAYEQYF
-	-	TRBV6-5	TRBJ2-7	TGTGCCAGCAGTTACTCGGACAGCTCCTACGAGCAGTACTTC	CASSYSDSSYEQYF
TRBD2	-	TRBV5-1	TRBJ2-3	TGCGCCAGCAGCTTGCGGGGGGACACAGATACGCAGTATTTT	CASSLRGDTDTQYF
TRBD1	-	TRBV5-1	TRBJ1-5	TGCGCCAGCAGCTATGGGACAGGCAATCAGCCCCAGCATTTT	CASSYGTGNQPQHF
-	-	TRBV6-4	TRBJ1-5	TGTGCCAGCAGCCTAAGTACCAATCAGCCCCAGCATTTT	CASSLSTNQPQHF
TRBD2	-	TRBV15	TRBJ2-3	TGTGCCACCAGCAGAGGGGCTAGCGGGAGGACAGATACGCAGTATTTT	CATSRGASGRTDTQYF
TRBD1	once	TRBV5-1	TRBJ2-1	TGCGCCAGCGGGACAGGGGGCGGGAGCTGGTACAATGAGCAGTTCTTC	CASGTGGGSWYNEQFF
-	-	TRBV10-1	TRBJ2-7	TGCGCCAGCAGACAGGGCGCTCGAAATTACTACGAGCAGTACTTC	CASRQGARNYYEQYF
-	-	TRBV18	TRBJ2-5	TGTGCCAGCTCACCACAGGGGCGAGAGACCCAGTACTTC	CASSPQGRETQYF